The source of this T cell receptor beta chain is a study of CD8+ T cells in alopecia areata. Extraction and reverse transcription of RNA yielded cDNA as the sequencing template. The repertoire was sequenced with immunoSEQ multiplex PCR; TCRdb's copy has only in-frame clones and lacks some. The table includes roughly 180,000 clones, more than 55% detected once. Treatment of the sample: oral pan-JAK inhibitor, 5-10 mg twice daily. The CDR3 contains 11 residues. V dropped 0 bases and J dropped 8 bases, with 7 bases sitting between them. The germline V gene encodes CDR1 DFQATT and CDR2 SNEGSKA (reference sequence).

This TCR derives from a human donor with alopecia areata. Here the sequenced sample was CD4+ T cells sorted from blood, taken at week 4, from a patient treated with tofacitinib. The gene calls are TRBV20-1 and TRBJ1-1, with no clear D. The CDR3 sequence: CSARERREAFF. In DNA form, the CDR3 reads TGCAGTGCTAGAGAAAGGAGGGAAGCTTTCTTT.